The entry below describes one T cell receptor beta chain. Antigen specificity is unknown. The repertoire was sequenced with immunoSEQ multiplex PCR; TCRdb's copy has only in-frame clones and lacks some. The table has fewer than 350,000 clones, around 89% seen once. The CDR3 is 13 residues long. CDR1 SNHLY and CDR2 FYNNEI come from the germline V gene. The V gene end was trimmed by 10 bases and the J gene end by 4 bases; junction bases not matched to a gene: 6. The record originates from a study of cytomegalovirus exposure and HLA in healthy donors. Background on the study: Later analysis reported that the roughly 110 validation repertoires shared the platform of the roughly 670 first-cohort repertoires.

Study-wide points: Some TCR beta chains (164 of them) were listed as cytomegalovirus-associated.

Specimen: PBMCs. The origin of this receptor is a woman under 30 in good health and CMV-seronegative. V gene TRBV2 combines with J gene TRBJ2-1; 8 nucleotides line up with TRBD2. CDR3: CATTSGSYNEQFF. CDR3 DNA sequence: TGTGCCACCACTAGCGGTAGTTACAATGAGCAGTTCTTC.